The 9 T cell receptor beta chains reported below all come from one sample, sequenced in a study of blood T cell repertoires in COVID-19. Data came from immunoSEQ multiplex PCR; TCRdb stores just in-frame clones and leaves some out. Of over 250,000 clones in the sample, 60% to 75% were seen once. Source material: peripheral blood. The receptors were sampled from a woman older than 75 with acute or convalescent COVID-19.

The chain recombines TRBV27 with TRBJ1-5; maybe TRBD1 (5 bases). Per germline, CDR1 MNHEY and CDR2 SMNVEV (reference sequence). V was cut by 2 bases and J by 1 base, with 9 bases left in between. The length of the CDR3 is 15 residues. The chain's CDR3 is CASSLGAGSNQPQHF. CDR3 sequence (DNA): TGTGCCAGCAGTTTAGGGGCAGGGAGCAATCAGCCCCAGCATTTT.

This chain joins TRBV29-1 and TRBJ2-1; D is undetermined. This CDR3 has 14 residues. Germline V gene sequence: CDR1 SQVTM, CDR2 ANQGSEA. V was trimmed by 4 bases and J by 2 bases, leaving 12 bases between them. The CDR3 loop reads CSVVGLFTYNEQFF. The CDR3 DNA sequence: TGCAGCGTTGTGGGCCTCTTCACCTACAATGAGCAGTTCTTC.

The V gene is TRBV6-6, the J gene TRBJ1-4, with unresolved D. Trimming shortened V by 0 bases and J by 4 bases, and 9 bases separated the two germline ends. Germline loops: CDR1 MNHNY, CDR2 SVGAGI (reference sequence). CDR3 size: 15 residues. The CDR3 protein is CASSYSGGSNEKLFF. CDR3 DNA: TGTGCCAGCAGTTACTCTGGTGGTAGTAATGAAAAACTGTTTTTT.

The chain is built from TRBV15 and TRBJ1-5; possible D gene TRBD1, 5 bases. The germline gives CDR1 LNHNV, CDR2 YYDKDF (reference sequence). V was pared by 2 bases and J by 4 bases, with 18 bases between. The CDR3 contains 17 residues. Here the CDR3 DNA reads TGTGCCACCAGCAGAACAACCGGGACTCTACTAAATCAGCCCCAGCATTTT. It specifies CATSRTTGTLLNQPQHF.

The chain carries TRBV10-2 and TRBJ2-6; D possibly corresponds to TRBD1 (5 bases). V was cut by 6 bases and J by 2 bases, with 11 bases left in between. This CDR3 has 15 amino acids. The germline gives CDR1 WSHSY, CDR2 SAAADI. The CDR3 is CASSPDRPGANVLTF. CDR3 in DNA: TGCGCCAGCAGCCCAGACAGACCTGGGGCCAACGTCCTGACTTTC.

The chain couples TRBV4-3 to TRBJ1-3, with D perhaps matching TRBD1 (6 bases). The V end lost 4 bases, the J end lost 4 bases, and 17 bases lay between the germline ends. This CDR3 is built from 16 residues. Per the germline V gene, CDR1 is LGHNA and CDR2 is YSLEER. The CDR3 is CASSLSGAGAGNTIYF. The CDR3 region has the DNA TGCGCCAGCAGCCTATCAGGGGCGGGTGCAGGAAACACCATATATTTT.

The chain has TRBV28 and TRBJ1-1, with a tentative D call TRBD1 (5 bases). Trimming removed 3 bases from V and 3 bases from J, with 23 bases in between. The CDR3 totals 18 residues. CDR1 and CDR2 from the germline V gene are MDHEN and SYDVKM. CDR3 in DNA: TGTGCCAGCAGTTTGTTTGGAGGGGCGAGTAGTTTGGACACTGAAGCTTTCTTT. Translation gives CASSLFGGASSLDTEAFF.

This rearrangement joins TRBV19 to TRBJ1-6; D call uncertain. CDR1 is LNHDA and CDR2 is SQIVND in the germline V gene (reference sequence). V was clipped by 6 bases and J by 7 bases, with 7 bases between them. The CDR3 loop spans 12 amino acids. In DNA, the CDR3 is TGTGCCAGTAGATACGGGAATTCACCCCTCCACTTT. This codes for CASRYGNSPLHF.

The chain recombines TRBV4-2 with TRBJ1-3; TRBD1 matches 8 bases. Trimming took 1 base from V and 0 from J; bases not matched to a gene: 11. The V gene's germline CDR1 is LGHNA and CDR2 YNFKEQ. The CDR3 consists of 19 residues. The CDR3, as DNA: TGTGCCAGCAGCCAAGCAAGACAGGGGATATTTTTCTCTGGAAACACCATATATTTT. It is translated as CASSQARQGIFFSGNTIYF.